This TCR beta chain was recorded in a study of T cell responses to AZD1222 COVID-19 vaccine. For the study at large: Recipients boosted at about 4 weeks or about 12 weeks are pooled. Findings and limits, study-wide: Females made up more of the donors, who were largely white British, and clonal diversity may have come out too low. The CD4 TCRs associated with vaccination extended across spike and predominated at 160-218 and 743-854. Within unmutated variant regions lay the reported targets of nearly half of spike-specific TCRs.

Data came from immunoSEQ multiplex PCR; TCRdb stores just in-frame clones and leaves some out. This table has 120,000 to 150,000 clones, about 89% appearing once. Notes on this clone: Its cognate antigen is unknown.

The input for sequencing was peripheral blood, taken on day 0 of AZD1222 vaccination. The sequence came from an adult in good health.

CDR3 region: CASSAYQGTAKGVEAFF. The DNA of the CDR3 is TGTGCCAGCAGCGCCTACCAGGGGACAGCAAAGGGGGTTGAAGCTTTCTTT. This chain links TRBV9 with TRBJ1-1, with 7 positions matching TRBD1. Germline trimming cut 3 bases from V and 7 bases from J; bases unmatched to any gene: 18. CDR1 and CDR2 (germline): SGDLS, YYNGEE. The CDR3 is 17 residues long.